These 5 T cell receptor beta chains came from one sample sequenced in a study of T cells in Graves' hyperthyroidism and ophthalmopathy. What was amplified from RNA transcripts were TCR beta CDR3 regions. Initially, a first-round RT-PCR of the TCR CDR3 employed the HTBI primer set. In TCRdb, the multiplex PCR reads were re-called with MiXCR into one record per CDR3 protein. This table has around 400,000 distinct CDR3 sequences, around 15% appearing once. Sequenced material: blood. Receptor source: a woman aged 55-70 years with Graves' ophthalmopathy.

The chain is built from TRBV27 and TRBJ1-6; 7 bases are shared with TRBD1. The ends lost 6 bases at V and 6 bases at J; junction bases unmatched: 8. Germline V gene lookup returns CDR1 MNHEY and CDR2 SMNVEV (reference sequence). This CDR3 is 15 amino acids long. CDR3 amino acids: CASSISQGVNSPLHF. The CDR3 nucleotides read TGTGCCAGCAGCATAAGCCAGGGGGTTAATTCACCCCTCCACTTT.

Many counts were recorded for this clonotype. The chain carries TRBV24-1 and TRBJ1-2, with D possibly TRBD1 on 5 matching bases. V lost 4 bases and J lost 6, with 14 bases in between. There are 14 residues in the CDR3. Germline V lookup: CDR1 KGHDR, CDR2 SFDVKD. CDR3 sequence: CATSDPRGRDGYTF. Here the CDR3 DNA reads TGTGCCACCAGTGACCCTAGGGGTAGGGATGGCTACACCTTC.

This clonotype has only a few counts. The V gene is TRBV12-3 or TRBV12-4, the J gene TRBJ2-7; TRBD1 aligns across 7 bases. The junction had 6 bases not matched to a gene; V was cut back by 4 bases and J by 6 bases. This CDR3 spans 13 amino acids. The CDR3 reads CASSSTGSGEQYF. Written as DNA, the CDR3 is TGTGCCAGCAGTTCGACAGGGTCGGGCGAGCAGTACTTC.

V usage is TRBV6-1 and J usage is TRBJ2-7, with 11 bases aligning to TRBD2. The CDR3 spans 15 residues. Germline V gene lookup returns CDR1 MNHNS and CDR2 SASEGT. The J segment lost 4 bases and the V segment lost 10 bases, leaving 12 bases of the junction unmatched. The CDR3 loop is CATRTLAGGSYEQYF. Written as DNA, the CDR3 is TGTGCCACCCGCACGCTAGCGGGAGGCTCTTACGAGCAGTACTTC.

To note about this clonotype: A read error is possible here, since a much larger clone lies one base away. The V call is TRBV5-1, the J call TRBJ1-1, with unresolved D. The CDR3 is 15 residues long. Germline lookup yields CDR1 SGHRS and CDR2 YFSETQ. The V end lost 0 bases, the J end lost 5 bases, and 14 bases lay between the germline ends. This CDR3 reads CASSLGLGERTEAFF. The CDR3 nucleotides are TGCGCCAGCAGCTTGGGGCTCGGGGAGCGGACTGAAGCTTTCTTT.